The T cell receptor beta chain described here comes from a study of CD8+ T cells in alopecia areata. CDR1 is SGHTA, CDR2 FQGNSA, per germline. This CDR3 contains 13 residues. V lost 4 bases and J 2 bases, leaving 8 bases between the germline ends. The study, taken as a whole, reports: For patients receiving tofacitinib, scalp clonality and expanded CD8+ clones among the top 100 significantly decreased.

This clone was counted between two and nine times. As yet, its antigen is unknown. As for treatment: oral pan-JAK inhibitor, 5-10 mg twice daily. CD4+ and CD8+ T cells were sorted from PBMCs. After isolation, RNA underwent reverse transcription to generate cDNA as the sequencing template. The assay was immunoSEQ multiplex PCR, and TCRdb's table has in-frame clones only and misses some. The table has over 150,000 clones, 40% to 65% seen once; the top ten hold about 10%. The TCR was taken from a human donor with alopecia areata. The source material was CD8+ T cells sorted from blood, sampled at week 24, from a patient treated with tofacitinib. The chain is built from TRBV7-2 and TRBJ1-1; D is undetermined. Here the CDR3 DNA reads TGTGCCAGCAGCTCCGGTTCTAACACTGAAGCTTTCTTT. It is translated as CASSSGSNTEAFF. The full variable domain, completed using reference TRBV7-2 and TRBJ1-1, is GAGVSQSPSNKVTEKGKDVELRCDPISGHTALYWYRQSLGQGLEFLIYFQGNSAPDKSGLPSDRFSAERTGGSVSTLTIQRTQQEDSAVYLCASSSGSNTEAFFGQGTRLTVV.